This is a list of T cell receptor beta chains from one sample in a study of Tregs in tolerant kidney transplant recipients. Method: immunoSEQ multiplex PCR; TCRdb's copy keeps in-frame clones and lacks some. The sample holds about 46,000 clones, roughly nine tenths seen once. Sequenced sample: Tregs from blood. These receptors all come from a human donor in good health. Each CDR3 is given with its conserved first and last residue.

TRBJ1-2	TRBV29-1	CSVDWLNYGYTF
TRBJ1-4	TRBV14	CASSQEGSGLSNEKLFF
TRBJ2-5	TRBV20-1	CSELAEETQYF
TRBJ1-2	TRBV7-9	CASSSSLPNYGYTF
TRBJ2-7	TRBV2	CASRPPGLASSYEQYF
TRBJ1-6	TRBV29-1	CSARTGGDNSPLHF
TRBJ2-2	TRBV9	CASSRATIHPPYTGELFF
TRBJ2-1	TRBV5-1	CASSSEGEQFF
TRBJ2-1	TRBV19	CASGGGYNEQFF
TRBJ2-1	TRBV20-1	CSPNEQFF
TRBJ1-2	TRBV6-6	CASSQGRGYGYTF
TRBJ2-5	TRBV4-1	CASSQGPRGETQYF
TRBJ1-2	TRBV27	CASSPRQGANYGYTF
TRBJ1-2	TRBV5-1	CASSIGQLGYDYTF
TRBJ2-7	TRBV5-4	CASSFGVTYEQYF
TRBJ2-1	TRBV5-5	CASSLGLRTSSYNEQFF
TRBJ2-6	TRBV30	CAWRLEYGANVLTF
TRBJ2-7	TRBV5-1	CASSHGTSPYEQYF
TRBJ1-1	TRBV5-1	CASRIRVMNTEAFF
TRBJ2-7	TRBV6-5	CASSYSWTGTYEQYF
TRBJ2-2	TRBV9	CASSVARLAGTPGELFF
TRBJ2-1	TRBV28	CASSSPPSGSDEQFF
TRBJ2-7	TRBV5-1	CASSFLVGPGSYEQYF
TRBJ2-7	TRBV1	CTSSPKNVASYYEQYF
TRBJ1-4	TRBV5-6	CASKNFGTDGNEKLFF
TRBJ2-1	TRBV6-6	CASRTSGGANEQFF
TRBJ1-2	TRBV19	CASRSGISNYGYTF
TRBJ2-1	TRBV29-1	CSARSRTRAYNEQFF
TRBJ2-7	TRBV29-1	CSVKMSSYEQYF
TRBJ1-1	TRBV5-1	CASSPTAERTEAFF
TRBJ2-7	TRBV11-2	CASSLEVVSSYEQYF
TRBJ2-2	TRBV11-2	CASSFVAGVTGELFF
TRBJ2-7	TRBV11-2	CASSPGGSPNF
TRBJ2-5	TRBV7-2	CASSLGGLAGRETQYF
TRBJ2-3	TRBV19	CASSTFSPSLAGETDTQYF
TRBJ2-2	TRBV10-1	CASRRAKTGELFF
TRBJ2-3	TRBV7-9	CASSFPNRGAPDTQYF
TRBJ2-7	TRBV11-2	CASSSQVRSSYEQYF
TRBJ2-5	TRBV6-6	CASSAREQETQYF
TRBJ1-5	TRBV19	CASSTRAGYHQPQHF
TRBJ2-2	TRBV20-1	CSVPFPGELFF
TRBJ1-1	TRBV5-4	CASSFIRDRGPVVNTEAFF
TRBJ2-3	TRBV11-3	CASSLGLAGGAGTDTQYF
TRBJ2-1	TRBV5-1	CASSPPLVGGPFDEQFF
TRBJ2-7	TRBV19	CASSPSLAGFSYEQYF
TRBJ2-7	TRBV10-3	CAISDSGLYEQYF
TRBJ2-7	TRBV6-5	CASSYTGIYEQYF
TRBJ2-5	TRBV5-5	CASSLARLGQGKTQYF
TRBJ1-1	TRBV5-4	CASRAQGVRNTEAFF
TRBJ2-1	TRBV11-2	CASSRSGWGTGGSYNEQFF
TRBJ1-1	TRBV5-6	CASSLSPVMNTEAFF